These 5 T cell receptor beta chains came from one sample sequenced in a study of HIV-infected patients and healthy controls. Reverse transcription used around 480 ng RNA and constant-region primers for alpha and beta. Using multiplexing indices, alpha and beta chain libraries were generated apart by chain-specific third strand synthesis. TCRdb used MiXCR to reprocess the 5' RACE reads, holding one entry per CDR3 protein. The table lists about 18,000 distinct CDR3 sequences, 8.5% to 9.5% of them singletons, with 6% to 7% in the top ten. The repertoire came from unfractionated whole blood and reflected all unsorted peripheral T cells. Sequencing was carried out using blood. Every receptor here comes from an adult in good health.

The chain combines TRBV7-9 with TRBJ2-7; 9 bases are shared with TRBD1. CDR1 is SEHNR, CDR2 FQNEAQ, per germline (reference sequence). Losses at the gene ends were 5 bases for V and 3 bases for J; bases not matched to a gene: 8. The CDR3 extends over 15 amino acids. This CDR3 is CASSPGQGQSYEQYF. The CDR3 DNA reads as TGTGCCAGCAGCCCCGGACAGGGGCAGAGCTACGAGCAGTACTTC. Supplemented by reference TRBV7-9 and TRBJ2-7, the full variable domain reads DTGVSQNPRHKITKRGQNVTFRCDPISEHNRLYWYRQTLGQGPEFLTYFQNEAQLEKSRLLSDRFSAERPKGSFSTLEIQRTEQGDSAMYLCASSPGQGQSYEQYFGPGTRLTVT.

In this sample, this clonotype turned up many times. The chain combines TRBV10-2 with TRBJ1-1; D remains ambiguous. Trimming left V 2 bases short and J 5 bases short, with 12 bases between. The CDR3 contains 14 residues. Germline V CDR1 and CDR2: WSHSY, SAAADI. CDR3 region: CASSERMLVTEAFF. Written as DNA, the CDR3 is TGCGCCAGCAGTGAGAGGATGCTTGTGACTGAAGCTTTCTTT.

This clonotype was seen repeatedly, ten times or more. V gene TRBV12-3 or TRBV12-4 combines with J gene TRBJ1-1; no clear D gene. V was pared by 5 bases and J by 5 bases, with 9 bases between. There are 12 residues in the CDR3. In DNA form, the CDR3 reads TGTGCCAGCAGTCCGACGGTTACTGAAGCTTTCTTT. Its protein is CASSPTVTEAFF.

This clonotype is labeled medium-sized (0.01 to 0.1%). V and J are TRBV2 and TRBJ2-3; 9 positions match TRBD2. Trimming removed 5 bases from V and 4 bases from J; junction bases left unmatched: 7. This CDR3 region has 15 residues. Germline V gives CDR1 SNHLY, CDR2 FYNNEI. Here the CDR3 reads CASSPRLAAPDTQYF. The CDR3 DNA reads as TGTGCCAGCAGTCCTAGACTAGCGGCCCCAGATACGCAGTATTTT.

This clonotype was observed at least ten times. This chain connects TRBV19 to TRBJ2-1, with 9 bases identical to TRBD2. Germline V gives CDR1 LNHDA, CDR2 SQIVND (reference sequence). After removal of 4 bases from V and 5 bases from J, the junction contained 15 bases not matched to a gene. The CDR3 is 18 amino acids. The CDR3 sequence is CASSRAGARLAANNEQFF. CDR3 nucleotide sequence: TGTGCCAGTAGTAGGGCAGGGGCCCGACTAGCGGCTAACAATGAGCAGTTCTTC.